The sequence of this T cell receptor (beta chain) was determined in a study of T cell clones after liver transplantation. The overall study: In this trial, immunosuppression withdrawal was attempted within 2 years of liver transplant. Apart from a few HCV-positive recipients, transplants were for non-autoimmune, non-viral reasons. Graft-donor-reactive sequences were compared with third-party-reactive TCRbeta sequences from pre-transplant mixed lymphocyte reactions. TCRbeta sequencing after a pre-transplant mixed lymphocyte reaction identified graft-donor-reactive clones, later tracked in post-transplant blood.

Data came from immunoSEQ multiplex PCR; TCRdb stores just in-frame clones and leaves some out. The repertoire holds 99,000 or so clones, roughly 80% seen once, with approximately 0.93% in the top ten. Germline CDR1 and CDR2: LGHNA and YSLEER. The CDR3 spans 19 residues. The junction had 13 bases not matched to a gene; V was cut back by 4 bases and J by 1 base. The sequenced sample was CD4+ T cells from blood, obtained before liver transplant. The gene calls are TRBV4-3 and TRBJ2-1, with TRBD2 identical over 10 bases. The receptor was derived from a human donor who received a liver transplant. CDR3 in DNA: TGCGCCAGCAGCCTCACCCTTCCCGGAGCGGGGGGGTCCTACAATGAGCAGTTCTTC. This gives the protein CASSLTLPGAGGSYNEQFF.